A single sample is the source of the 28 T cell receptor beta chains below, sequenced in a study of T cells in localized non-small cell lung cancer. Measured with immunoSEQ multiplex PCR; TCRdb has only the in-frame clones, and not every one. The top ten hold 5.5% of the sample, which has about 3,500 clones, around 21% seen once. The sequenced sample was lung tumor tissue, obtained before any cancer treatment. The receptors derive from a female donor older than 55 with stage II lung adenocarcinoma.

This clone was detected a few times. This chain uses TRBV29-1 with TRBJ1-2; D remains ambiguous. The CDR3 has 14 residues. V shed 5 bases and J shed 6 bases, with 19 bases lying between them. Germline loops: CDR1 SQVTM, CDR2 ANQGSEA. This CDR3 is CSVLKTSRGNGYTF. CDR3 DNA sequence: TGCAGCGTTCTAAAAACTTCCCGGGGAAATGGCTACACCTTC. The whole variable domain, filled in from reference TRBV29-1 and TRBJ1-2, reads SAVISQKPSRDICQRGTSLTIQCQVDSQVTMMFWYRQQPGQSLTLIATANQGSEATYESGFVIDKFPISRPNLTFSTLTVSNMSPEDSSIYLCSVLKTSRGNGYTFGSGTRLTVV.

The CDR3 DNA reads as TGTGCCACCAGCCGGGACCCCCAGGGGGGAGATGAGCAGTTCTTC. It specifies CATSRDPQGGDEQFF. V and J are TRBV15 and TRBJ2-1, with a weak D call TRBD1 (7 bases). The germline V gene has CDR1 LNHNV and CDR2 YYDKDF (reference sequence). V was pared by 5 bases and J by 8 bases, with 19 bases between. CDR3 size: 15 residues.

There are a few counts of this clone. The chain couples TRBV11-3 to TRBJ1-1; D call uncertain. The ends were cut back, 2 bases at V and 1 base at J, with 11 bases in the middle. The CDR3 runs 15 residues. Germline V CDR1 and CDR2: SGHNT, YENEEA. The CDR3 protein is CASSLKIDWNTEAFF. The DNA for the CDR3 is TGTGCCAGCAGCTTAAAAATAGATTGGAACACTGAAGCTTTCTTT. The whole variable domain, remainder taken from reference TRBV11-3 and TRBJ1-1, is EAGVVQSPRYKIIEKKQPVAFWCNPISGHNTLYWYLQNLGQGPELLIRYENEEAVDDSQLPKDRFSAERLKGVDSTLKIQPAELGDSAVYLCASSLKIDWNTEAFFGQGTRLTVV.

This clone qualifies as large. This rearrangement joins TRBV28 to TRBJ2-7, with 8 nucleotides matching TRBD2. The trim removed 4 bases at V and 0 bases at J, leaving 17 bases unmatched. In germline, CDR1 is MDHEN, CDR2 SYDVKM. The CDR3 runs to 19 residues. The CDR3 loop is CASSSVVMLAGFSSYEQYF. The CDR3 nucleotides are TGTGCCAGCAGTTCAGTAGTTATGCTAGCGGGCTTTAGCTCCTACGAGCAGTACTTC.

The chain employs TRBV19 and TRBJ2-5; TRBD2 matches 15 bases. CDR3 length equals 17 residues. The V and J ends lost 6 bases and 5 bases, in that order; junction bases with no gene match: 10. Germline V gene lookup returns CDR1 LNHDA and CDR2 SQIVND (reference sequence). CDR3 residues: CASSAGLAGGPRETQYF. The CDR3 nucleotides are TGTGCCAGTAGCGCTGGACTAGCGGGAGGGCCTAGGGAGACCCAGTACTTC.

The genes are TRBV6-8 and TRBJ1-1; 7 nucleotides line up with TRBD1. V lost 2 bases, J lost 4 bases, and 7 bases stayed unmatched. Germline CDR1 MNHGY, CDR2 SAAAGT. The CDR3 covers 15 residues. The DNA of the CDR3 is TGTGCCAGCAGTTACCCTGGACAGGCGCTCACTGAAGCTTTCTTT. Translating it yields CASSYPGQALTEAFF.

The chain joins TRBV9 to TRBJ1-6, with D unresolved. The V gene's germline CDR1 is SGDLS and CDR2 YYNGEE. Deletions cut 0 bases from V and 0 bases from J, with 7 bases between. This CDR3 is 16 amino acids long. The CDR3 DNA is TGTGCCAGCAGCGTAGGAGGGAGCTCCTATAATTCACCCCTCCACTTT. Its protein is CASSVGGSSYNSPLHF.

The chain couples TRBV11-3 to TRBJ1-2; 7 bases are a match to TRBD1. The J segment lost 6 bases and the V segment lost 4 bases, leaving 8 bases of the junction unmatched. This CDR3 has 14 amino acids. Per the germline V gene, CDR1 is SGHNT and CDR2 is YENEEA. As DNA, the CDR3 is TGTGCCAGCAGCTCCCCGACAGGGAGGGATGGCTACACCTTC. It yields the protein CASSSPTGRDGYTF.

The CDR3 here is CASSIVGAGEGTQYF. The CDR3 coding sequence is TGTGCCAGTAGTATAGTAGGAGCGGGAGAGGGTACGCAGTATTTT. The chain carries TRBV19 and TRBJ2-3; TRBD2 matches 8 bases. The trim removed 1 base at V and 8 bases at J, leaving 8 bases unmatched. The CDR3 extends over 15 amino acids. CDR1 LNHDA and CDR2 SQIVND come from the germline V gene (reference sequence).

At least ten counts were recorded for this clone. The chain joins TRBV11-3 to TRBJ2-7; 8 bases map to TRBD1. The V and J ends lost 3 bases and 3 bases, in that order; junction bases with no gene match: 10. The CDR3 has 16 amino acids. Germline V gives CDR1 SGHNT, CDR2 YENEEA. The CDR3 region is CASSLIVGQGFYEQYF. In nucleotides, the CDR3 is TGTGCCAGCAGCTTGATCGTAGGACAGGGATTCTACGAGCAGTACTTC.

This clone was recorded a few times. The CDR3 DNA is TGTGCCAGCAGCTTACAGGCCCCAGGCAATGAGCAGTTCTTC. This codes for CASSLQAPGNEQFF. The chain joins TRBV11-3 to TRBJ2-1; D gene unclear. This CDR3 has 14 residues. V lost 2 bases to trimming and J lost 6 bases, with 11 bases between them. Germline CDR1 reads SGHNT; CDR2 reads YENEEA.

This chain uses TRBV18 with TRBJ2-6, with D possibly matching TRBD1 (6 bases). Trimming took off 3 bases at V and 4 bases at J, with 19 bases between the two ends. Per the germline V gene, CDR1 is KGHSH and CDR2 is LQKENI. The CDR3 has 18 residues. The chain's CDR3 is CASSPGTTPLTGANVLTF. The CDR3 coding sequence is TGTGCCAGCTCACCCGGGACAACCCCCTTAACGGGGGCCAACGTCCTGACTTTC.

This clone was observed a few times. V usage is TRBV28 and J usage is TRBJ1-6; weak D call: TRBD1 (6 bases). The CDR3 totals 13 residues. Per germline, CDR1 MDHEN and CDR2 SYDVKM. The V end lost 7 bases, the J end lost 10 bases, and 14 bases lay between the germline ends. CDR3 coding DNA: TGTGCCAGCAAAGGACAGCGTGGATCACCCCTCCACTTT. Translation gives CASKGQRGSPLHF. The full variable domain, rest sourced from reference TRBV28 and TRBJ1-6, is DVKVTQSSRYLVKRTGEKVFLECVQDMDHENMFWYRQDPGLGLRLIYFSYDVKMKEKGDIPEGYSVSREKKERFSLILESASTNQTSMYLCASKGQRGSPLHFGNGTRLTVT.

This clone qualifies as medium-sized (0.01 to 0.1%). V is TRBV9 and J is TRBJ2-7; tentative D call: TRBD1 (5 bases). The CDR3 has 15 residues. CDR1 and CDR2 from the germline V gene are SGDLS and YYNGEE. The V gene lost 3 bases and the J gene lost 0 bases, with 13 bases spanning the gap. The CDR3 is CASSGTTVPSYEQYF. In DNA, the CDR3 is TGTGCCAGCAGCGGTACGACAGTCCCCTCCTACGAGCAGTACTTC.

This clone was observed a handful of times. The chain is built from TRBV11-3 and TRBJ2-3; 13 bases agree with TRBD2. Germline lookup yields CDR1 SGHNT and CDR2 YENEEA. The length of the CDR3 is 18 residues. Trimming took 0 bases from V and 4 from J; bases not matched to a gene: 7. CDR3 DNA sequence: TGTGCCAGCAGCTTAGATCGGACTAGCGGGGGCGGGGCAGATACGCAGTATTTT. Translating gives CASSLDRTSGGGADTQYF.

The rearrangement uses TRBV9 and TRBJ2-3; TRBD1 or TRBD2 may be the D gene (6 bases each). Germline loops: CDR1 SGDLS, CDR2 YYNGEE. CDR3 length: 15 amino acids. V was pared by 2 bases and J by 5 bases, with 15 bases between. DNA for the CDR3: TGTGCCAGCAGCGTGGGGGGCGCTTGGGGAGATACGCAGTATTTT. Its translation: CASSVGGAWGDTQYF.

The chain has TRBV11-3 and TRBJ1-1, with a weak D call TRBD1 (5 bases). There are 14 residues in the CDR3. The V gene's germline CDR1 is SGHNT and CDR2 YENEEA. The germline V and J ends were trimmed by 7 bases and 1 base, with 13 bases remaining between them. The CDR3 coding sequence is TGTGCCAGCATCCCGGGACTTGGGAACACTGAAGCTTTCTTT. It encodes CASIPGLGNTEAFF.

This chain uses TRBV11-3 with TRBJ2-7; D tentatively fits TRBD1 or TRBD2 (5 bases each). This CDR3 has 16 residues. V lost 2 bases and J lost 2, with 16 bases in between. Germline-derived CDR1 and CDR2 are SGHNT and YENEEA. This CDR3 is CASSLTSSGTTYEQYF. Here the CDR3 DNA reads TGTGCCAGCAGCTTAACTTCTTCAGGGACCACCTACGAGCAGTACTTC.

The CDR3 nucleotides are TGTGCCAGCAGTATCCAGGGGGCTGGCGACAATGAGCAGTTCTTC. This encodes CASSIQGAGDNEQFF. This sequence joins TRBV11-3 and TRBJ2-1, with 8 bases fitting TRBD1. Germline CDR1 and CDR2: SGHNT and YENEEA. The trim removed 6 bases at V and 5 bases at J, leaving 9 bases unmatched. The CDR3 sequence is 15 residues long.

This clone is deemed large. This sequence joins TRBV19 and TRBJ1-2, with no clear D. Trimming left V 6 bases short and J 4 bases short, with 12 bases between. The germline gives CDR1 LNHDA, CDR2 SQIVND (reference sequence). CDR3 length: 13 residues. CDR3 bases: TGTGCCAGTAGCAGGCCCCTGGCCTATGGCTACACCTTC. This translates into CASSRPLAYGYTF.

DNA for the CDR3: TGCGCCAGCAGTGAGTCCCCAGCGGGAAGTTCCTACGAGCAGTACTTC. Its protein product is CASSESPAGSSYEQYF. The rearrangement joins TRBV10-2 to TRBJ2-7, with TRBD2 matching 7 bases. Germline V gene sequence: CDR1 WSHSY, CDR2 SAAADI. V dropped 0 bases and J dropped 1; count of bases not matched to a gene: 6. CDR3 length: 16 amino acids.

V and J are TRBV5-1 and TRBJ1-1; D is ambiguous. There are 14 residues in the CDR3. The germline V gene encodes CDR1 SGHRS and CDR2 YFSETQ. V lost 0 bases and J 0 bases, leaving 6 bases between the germline ends. The CDR3 spells CASSLDGMNTEAFF. CDR3 DNA: TGCGCCAGCAGCTTGGACGGCATGAACACTGAAGCTTTCTTT.

This chain links TRBV19 with TRBJ1-2; perhaps TRBD1 as D (5 bases). The germline gives CDR1 LNHDA, CDR2 SQIVND (reference sequence). The CDR3 is made up of 13 amino acids. The CDR3 is CATKLGPNYGYTF. The CDR3 DNA reads TGTGCTACTAAACTGGGACCAAACTATGGCTACACCTTC.

This clone was detected only once. The chain has TRBV29-1 and TRBJ2-7; no reliable D call. The germline V and J ends were trimmed by 7 bases and 5 bases, with 18 bases remaining between them. Germline CDR1 reads SQVTM; CDR2 reads ANQGSEA. This CDR3 has 13 amino acids. CDR3 nucleotide sequence: TGCAGCGCTTTGATACAACCAATCCACGAGCAGTACTTC. Residues: CSALIQPIHEQYF.

The rearrangement links TRBV11-3 to TRBJ2-5, with D perhaps matching TRBD1 or TRBD2 (5 bases each). V lost 3 bases and J 7 bases, leaving 18 bases between the germline ends. This CDR3 is built from 15 residues. Per the germline V gene, CDR1 is SGHNT and CDR2 is YENEEA. The CDR3 sequence: CASSLNRNIGGTQYF. The DNA of the CDR3 is TGTGCCAGCAGCTTGAACAGGAATATTGGAGGGACCCAGTACTTC.

This clone was detected only a few times. This rearrangement joins TRBV19 to TRBJ2-5; no definite D call. V dropped 5 bases and J dropped 5 bases, with 18 bases sitting between them. The CDR3 sequence is 15 residues long. CDR1 is LNHDA and CDR2 is SQIVND in the germline V gene (reference sequence). CDR3 sequence reads: CASSDSLGSLETQYF. The CDR3 DNA reads TGTGCCAGTAGTGATAGTTTGGGGTCCTTGGAGACCCAGTACTTC.

This clone qualifies as medium-sized (0.01 to 0.1%). The chain employs TRBV19 and TRBJ2-2; D not certain. The CDR3 runs to 13 residues. Germline CDR1 and CDR2: LNHDA and SQIVND (reference sequence). Deletions cut 8 bases from V and 5 bases from J, with 12 bases between. The CDR3 protein is CASVRTDTGELFF. DNA for the CDR3: TGTGCCAGTGTCCGAACGGATACCGGGGAGCTGTTTTTT. Drawing the rest from reference TRBV19 and TRBJ2-2, the complete variable domain is DGGITQSPKYLFRKEGQNVTLSCEQNLNHDAMYWYRQDPGQGLRLIYYSQIVNDFQKGDIAEGYSVSREKKESFPLTVTSAQKNPTAFYLCASVRTDTGELFFGEGSRLTVL.

This clone is categorized as large. V and J are TRBV19 and TRBJ2-3; TRBD1 is a possible D gene (5 bases). This CDR3 spans 16 amino acids. The germline CDR1 and CDR2 sequences are LNHDA and SQIVND (reference sequence). The V end lost 3 bases, the J end lost 1 base, and 14 bases lay between the germline ends. CDR3 sequence: CASSMGNIGGTDTQYF. The CDR3 DNA reads as TGTGCCAGTAGTATGGGGAACATAGGGGGCACAGATACGCAGTATTTT.